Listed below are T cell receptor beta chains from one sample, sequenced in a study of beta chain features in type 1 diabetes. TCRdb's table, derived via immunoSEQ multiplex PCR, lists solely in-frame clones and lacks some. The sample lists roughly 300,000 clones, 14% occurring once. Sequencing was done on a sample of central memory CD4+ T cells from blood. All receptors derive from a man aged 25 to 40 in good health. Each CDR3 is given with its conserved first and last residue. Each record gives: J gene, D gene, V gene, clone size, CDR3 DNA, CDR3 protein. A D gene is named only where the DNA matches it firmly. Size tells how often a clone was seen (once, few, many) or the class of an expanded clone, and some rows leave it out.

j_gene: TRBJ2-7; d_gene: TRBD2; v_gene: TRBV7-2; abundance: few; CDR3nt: TGTGCCAGCAGCTTAACTAGCGGGGACTACGAGCAGTACTTC; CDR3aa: CASSLTSGDYEQYF
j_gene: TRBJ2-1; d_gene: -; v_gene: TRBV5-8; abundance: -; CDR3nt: TGTGCCAGCAGCCTGCGGGTTGATTACAATGAGCAGTTCTTC; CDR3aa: CASSLRVDYNEQFF
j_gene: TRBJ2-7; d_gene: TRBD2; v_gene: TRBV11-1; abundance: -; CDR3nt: TGTGCCAGCAGCTTTGGCGGGGGGGCTGTTGAGCAGTACTTC; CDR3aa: CASSFGGGAVEQYF
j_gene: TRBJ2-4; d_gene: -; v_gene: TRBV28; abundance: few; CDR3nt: TGTGCCAGCAGTTTGTCAGAAGCCAAAAACATTCAGTACTTC; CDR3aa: CASSLSEAKNIQYF
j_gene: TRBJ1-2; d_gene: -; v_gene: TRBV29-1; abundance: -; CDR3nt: TGCAGCGTTGTGACAGTCTATGGCTACACCTTC; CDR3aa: CSVVTVYGYTF
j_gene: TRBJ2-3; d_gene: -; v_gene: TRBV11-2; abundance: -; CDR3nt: TGTGCCAGCAGCTTCCCGGACACAGATACGCAGTATTTT; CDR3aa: CASSFPDTDTQYF
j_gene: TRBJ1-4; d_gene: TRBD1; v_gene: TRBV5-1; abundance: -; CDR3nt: TGCGCCAGCAGCTTGGAACAGGGGGCAGGGGAAAAACTGTTTTTT; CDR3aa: CASSLEQGAGEKLFF
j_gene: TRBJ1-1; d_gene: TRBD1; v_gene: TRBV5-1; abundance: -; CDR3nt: TGCGCCAGCAGCCCTCCCGGGACAGGCGTGAACACTGAAGCTTTCTTT; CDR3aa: CASSPPGTGVNTEAFF
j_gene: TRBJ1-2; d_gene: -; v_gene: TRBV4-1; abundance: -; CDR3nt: TGCGCCAGCAGCCAAGCTATCGGTTTCTATGGCTACACCTTC; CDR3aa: CASSQAIGFYGYTF
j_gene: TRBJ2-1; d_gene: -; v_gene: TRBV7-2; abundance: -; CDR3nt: TGTGCCAGCAGCTCACAGCCGGGGATTTACAATGAGCAGTTCTTC; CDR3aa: CASSSQPGIYNEQFF
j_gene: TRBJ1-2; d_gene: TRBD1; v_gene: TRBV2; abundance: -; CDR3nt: TGTGCCAGCAGACAAACCCCAGGGGGCTTTGGCTACACCTTC; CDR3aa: CASRQTPGGFGYTF
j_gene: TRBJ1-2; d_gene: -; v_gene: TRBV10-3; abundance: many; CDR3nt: TGTGCCATCAGTGAGTCGGAGGGTGGCTACACCTTC; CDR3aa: CAISESEGGYTF
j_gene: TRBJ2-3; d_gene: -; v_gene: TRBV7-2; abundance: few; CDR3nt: TGTGCCAGCAGCAGCCGCGATACGCAGTATTTT; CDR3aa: CASSSRDTQYF
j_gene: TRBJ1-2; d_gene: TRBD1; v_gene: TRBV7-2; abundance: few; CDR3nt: TGTGCCAGCAGCTGGCGGGACAGGGGCTATGGCTACACCTTC; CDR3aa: CASSWRDRGYGYTF
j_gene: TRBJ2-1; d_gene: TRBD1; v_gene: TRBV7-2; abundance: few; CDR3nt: TGTGCCAGCAGCTTTGGACAGGGGCCGTACAATGAGCAGTTCTTC; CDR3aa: CASSFGQGPYNEQFF
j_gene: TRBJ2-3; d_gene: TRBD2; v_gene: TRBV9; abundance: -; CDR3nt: TGTGCCAGCAGCCCGGGGAGGGCGGGAGATCTCACAGATACGCAGTATTTT; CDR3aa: CASSPGRAGDLTDTQYF
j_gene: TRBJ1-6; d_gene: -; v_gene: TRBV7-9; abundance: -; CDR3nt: TGTGCCAGCAGCTTGGGGGATTCACCCCTCCACTTT; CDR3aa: CASSLGDSPLHF
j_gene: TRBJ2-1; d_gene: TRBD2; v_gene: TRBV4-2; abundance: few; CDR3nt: TGTGCCAGCAGCCAAGAGAGCGGGAGGGTTTACAATGAGCAGTTCTTC; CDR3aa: CASSQESGRVYNEQFF